These 24 T cell receptor beta chains were sequenced from one sample in a study of beta chain features in type 1 diabetes (dated by TCRdb to 2016 to 2018). Libraries came from the immunoSEQ multiplex PCR assay. The entire amount of isolated RNA was reverse transcribed using the High Capacity cDNA Reverse Transcription Kit, so the sequenced TCRB transcripts were expressed ones. The clones in this table, taken by TCRdb from immuneACCESS, are in-frame only. Not every clone is retained; where verified, under half of the shortfall comes from an unresolved V gene, and the cause of the rest is unknown. The sample records around 190,000 clones, 10% to 15% of which are singletons. 0.62% of the sample is in the top ten clones. The sample consisted of central memory CD4+ T cells from blood. Source of these receptors: a woman aged 18-29 years in good health.

This clone was seen more than once but under ten times. This chain joins TRBV18 and TRBJ2-5; TRBD2 aligns across 8 bases. The CDR3 runs 13 residues. Germline V CDR1 and CDR2: KGHSH, LQKENI. The V gene end was trimmed by 7 bases and the J gene end by 5 bases; junction bases not matched to a gene: 6. The CDR3 region has the DNA TGTGCCAGCTTAGCGGGACTCGATGAGACCCAGTACTTC. The encoded protein is CASLAGLDETQYF.

The rearrangement joins TRBV28 to TRBJ2-7; maybe TRBD2 (5 bases). Trimming stripped 3 bases from V and 4 bases from J, with 16 bases between. Germline CDR1 and CDR2: MDHEN and SYDVKM. The CDR3 sequence is 15 residues long. The CDR3: CASSFGFFGGYEQYF. Written as DNA, the CDR3 is TGTGCCAGCAGTTTTGGATTTTTCGGCGGGTACGAGCAGTACTTC.

The chain employs TRBV5-1 and TRBJ2-3; 9 nucleotides line up with TRBD2. The CDR3 runs 15 residues. Germline assignment: CDR1 SGHRS and CDR2 YFSETQ. The trim removed 4 bases at V and 3 bases at J, leaving 6 bases unmatched. This CDR3 reads CASSLSGSWTDTQYF. CDR3 in DNA: TGCGCCAGCAGCCTTAGCGGGAGTTGGACAGATACGCAGTATTTT. The whole variable domain, filled in from reference TRBV5-1 and TRBJ2-3, reads KAGVTQTPRYLIKTRGQQVTLSCSPISGHRSVSWYQQTPGQGLQFLFEYFSETQRNKGNFPGRFSGRQFSNSRSEMNVSTLELGDSALYLCASSLSGSWTDTQYFGPGTRLTVL.

This clone came up a few times. V and J are TRBV28 and TRBJ2-1, with 13 bases matching TRBD2. The CDR3 extends over 16 amino acids. Germline V gene sequence: CDR1 MDHEN, CDR2 SYDVKM. V was pared by 2 bases and J by 6 bases, with 4 bases of the junction left unmatched. CDR3 region: CASSLPTSGRANEQFF. The CDR3 DNA reads as TGTGCCAGCAGTTTACCCACTAGCGGGAGGGCCAATGAGCAGTTCTTC.

This clone has a handful of counts. This CDR3 is CASSFSRVTGELFF. In nucleotides, the CDR3 is TGTGCCAGCAGCTTTAGTCGAGTCACCGGGGAGCTGTTTTTT. The chain has TRBV7-8 and TRBJ2-2; D gene uncertain. Trimming shortened V by 3 bases and J by 4 bases, and 9 bases separated the two germline ends. This CDR3 has 14 residues. Looked up from germline, CDR1 is SGHVS and CDR2 is FQNEAQ.

The rearrangement links TRBV28 to TRBJ2-4, with 14 bases that match TRBD2. Germline trimming cut 5 bases from V and 8 bases from J; bases unmatched to any gene: 8. CDR3 length: 16 residues. Germline V gene sequence: CDR1 MDHEN, CDR2 SYDVKM. The CDR3 nucleotides read TGTGCCAGCAGTCTCGGACTAGCGGGAGGTATTGACATTCAGTACTTC. As protein: CASSLGLAGGIDIQYF.

The chain recombines TRBV11-2 with TRBJ2-5, with D possibly matching TRBD1 (5 bases). The CDR3 sequence is 12 residues long. Trimming left V 9 bases short and J 2 bases short, with 10 bases between. CDR1 is SGHAT and CDR2 is FQNNGV in the germline V gene. Written as DNA, the CDR3 is TGTGCCAGTAGGGGCGGACAAGAGACCCAGTACTTC. It translates to CASRGGQETQYF.

The rearrangement uses TRBV18 and TRBJ1-4, with unresolved D. Germline V gene lookup returns CDR1 KGHSH and CDR2 LQKENI. The CDR3 extends over 13 amino acids. Trimming shortened V by 2 bases and J by 4 bases, and 5 bases separated the two germline ends. CDR3 protein: CASSPVSNEKLFF. The DNA of the CDR3 is TGTGCCAGCTCACCAGTCAGTAATGAAAAACTGTTTTTT.

The chain couples TRBV11-3 to TRBJ2-2; the D is unclear. Germline V gene lookup returns CDR1 SGHNT and CDR2 YENEEA. The V end was cut by 4 bases, the J end by 8 bases, with 14 bases between. The CDR3 has 14 amino acids. The CDR3: CASSSTNGWGELFF. In DNA, the CDR3 is TGTGCCAGCAGCTCCACGAACGGGTGGGGGGAGCTGTTTTTT.

This clone has ten or more counts. This rearrangement joins TRBV5-4 to TRBJ2-3; D unclear. The CDR3 covers 15 residues. Per the germline V gene, CDR1 is SGHNT and CDR2 is YYREEE (reference sequence). Trimming took 3 bases from V and 0 from J, leaving 11 bases between them. The CDR3 DNA follows: TGTGCCAGCAGCTGGAAGACTGGTAGCACAGATACGCAGTATTTT. Its protein is CASSWKTGSTDTQYF.

V and J are TRBV30 and TRBJ1-2; D not resolved. Trimming removed 1 base at V and 5 bases at J, with 8 bases between. Germline assignment: CDR1 GTSNPN and CDR2 SVGIG (reference sequence). The CDR3 consists of 12 residues. In DNA form, the CDR3 reads TGTGCCTGGAGTGGCGGAGAATATGGCTACACCTTC. Translation: CAWSGGEYGYTF.

This clone showed up just a few times. The chain is built from TRBV18 and TRBJ2-5, with D perhaps matching TRBD2 (6 bases). CDR3 length: 18 residues. The germline V gene has CDR1 KGHSH and CDR2 LQKENI. Trimming stripped 3 bases from V and 4 bases from J, with 24 bases between. CDR3 protein: CASSPNRLGHIGGETQYF. CDR3 DNA sequence: TGTGCCAGCTCACCTAACCGACTAGGACACATCGGGGGAGAGACCCAGTACTTC.

The table lists this clone with a few counts. J is TRBJ2-5 and V is TRBV7-2; 10 bases fit TRBD1. Germline V gene lookup returns CDR1 SGHTA and CDR2 FQGNSA. Trimming cost V 4 bases and J 5 bases; bases outside gene matches: 7. The CDR3 covers 15 residues. The CDR3 protein is CASSSGTGVQETQYF. DNA of the CDR3: TGTGCCAGCAGCTCCGGGACAGGGGTACAGGAGACCCAGTACTTC. The full variable domain, with the rest looked up from reference TRBV7-2 and TRBJ2-5, is GAGVSQSPSNKVTEKGKDVELRCDPISGHTALYWYRQSLGQGLEFLIYFQGNSAPDKSGLPSDRFSAERTGGSVSTLTIQRTQQEDSAVYLCASSSGTGVQETQYFGPGTRLLVL.

For the CDR3, the DNA is TGTGCCAGCAGCTCTCCGGGACAGGGGGCGCCTGATACGCAGTATTTT. Its protein product is CASSSPGQGAPDTQYF. The genes are TRBV4-2 and TRBJ2-3; TRBD1 aligns across 12 bases. Unmatched junction bases numbered 9, after V lost 5 bases and J lost 6 bases. The CDR3 sequence is 16 residues long. CDR1 is LGHNA and CDR2 is YNFKEQ in the germline V gene.

This clone was observed a handful of times. V gene TRBV27 combines with J gene TRBJ2-2, with unresolved D. The germline V gene encodes CDR1 MNHEY and CDR2 SMNVEV (reference sequence). The CDR3 has 14 residues. V dropped 0 bases and J dropped 5 bases, with 7 bases sitting between them. CDR3 amino acids: CASSLSIATGELFF. CDR3 nucleotide sequence: TGTGCCAGCAGTTTATCGATCGCGACCGGGGAGCTGTTTTTT.

On this clone: The junction departs from germline at one end; a sequencing error may be responsible. This chain links TRBV6-1 with TRBJ2-7, with D tentatively TRBD2 (5 bases). CDR3 length: 12 residues. The V gene's germline CDR1 is MNHNS and CDR2 SASEGT. The CDR3 is CASSESVGVAHF. CDR3 DNA: TGTGCCAGCAGTGAATCAGTCGGGGTCGCGCACTTC.

Only a few counts were recorded for this clone. V usage is TRBV7-9 and J usage is TRBJ2-1; the D gene is possibly TRBD2 (6 bases). V was cut by 1 base and J by 4 bases, with 11 bases left in between. The CDR3 runs to 15 residues. Germline V gene data show CDR1 as SEHNR and CDR2 as FQNEAQ (reference sequence). Here the CDR3 DNA reads TGTGCCAGCAGCTTAGACGGGACTGCTTACAATGAGCAGTTCTTC. It specifies CASSLDGTAYNEQFF.

A few counts support this clone. The V call is TRBV18, the J call TRBJ2-7; 9 positions agree with TRBD1. V was pared by 3 bases and J by 5 bases, with 5 bases of the junction left unmatched. This CDR3 comprises 14 residues. Germline V lookup: CDR1 KGHSH, CDR2 LQKENI. The CDR3: CASSPGTGRDEQYF. The DNA for the CDR3 is TGTGCCAGCTCACCGGGGACAGGGAGGGACGAGCAGTACTTC. Full variable domain (rest looked up from reference TRBV18 and TRBJ2-7): NAGVMQNPRHLVRRRGQEARLRCSPMKGHSHVYWYRQLPEEGLKFMVYLQKENIIDESGMPKERFSAEFPKEGPSILRIQQVVRGDSAAYFCASSPGTGRDEQYFGPGTRLTVT.

This rearrangement joins TRBV5-1 to TRBJ1-1, with D perhaps TRBD1 (6 bases). In germline, CDR1 is SGHRS, CDR2 YFSETQ. Trimming stripped 0 bases from V and 0 bases from J, with 12 bases between. The CDR3 extends over 16 amino acids. The CDR3 protein is CASSLAPGHLNTEAFF. The CDR3 nucleotides are TGCGCCAGCAGCTTGGCTCCGGGACACTTGAACACTGAAGCTTTCTTT.

The chain combines TRBV7-9 with TRBJ1-2; tentatively, D is TRBD1 (5 bases). The CDR3 sequence is 13 residues long. The V end lost 3 bases, the J end lost 8 bases, and 13 bases lay between the germline ends. Per germline, CDR1 SEHNR and CDR2 FQNEAQ (reference sequence). The CDR3 spells CASSFRDFGGYTF. DNA of the CDR3: TGTGCCAGCAGCTTCCGGGACTTCGGGGGCTACACCTTC.

This clone came up a few times. This chain connects TRBV28 to TRBJ2-6; the D gene is possibly TRBD2 (5 bases). This CDR3 comprises 14 residues. V shed 10 bases and J shed 3 bases, with 13 bases lying between them. Per the germline V gene, CDR1 is MDHEN and CDR2 is SYDVKM. The CDR3 reads CATTPAGGANVLTF. The CDR3 bases are TGTGCCACCACCCCTGCGGGTGGGGCCAACGTCCTGACTTTC.

This clone was seen only once. The rearrangement uses TRBV7-2 and TRBJ1-1, with D perhaps TRBD1 (6 bases). The length of the CDR3 is 15 residues. The germline CDR1 and CDR2 sequences are SGHTA and FQGNSA. V was trimmed by 4 bases and J by 0 bases, leaving 12 bases between them. Here the CDR3 DNA reads TGTGCCAGCAGCTCCGGACAGACTATGAACACTGAAGCTTTCTTT. Encoded protein: CASSSGQTMNTEAFF. The variable domain in full, with the rest retrieved from reference TRBV7-2 and TRBJ1-1, is GAGVSQSPSNKVTEKGKDVELRCDPISGHTALYWYRQSLGQGLEFLIYFQGNSAPDKSGLPSDRFSAERTGGSVSTLTIQRTQQEDSAVYLCASSSGQTMNTEAFFGQGTRLTVV.

This clone turned up a few times. The V and J genes are TRBV5-1 and TRBJ2-7; 12 bases match TRBD2. The ends lost 4 bases at V and 4 bases at J; junction bases unmatched: 3. The CDR3 has 14 residues. Germline CDR1 and CDR2: SGHRS and YFSETQ. The chain's CDR3 is CASSLAGGPYEQYF. The CDR3 DNA is TGCGCCAGCAGCCTAGCGGGAGGGCCTTACGAGCAGTACTTC.

This clone was seen a few times. The chain is built from TRBV7-2 and TRBJ2-2; a possible D gene is TRBD2 (5 bases). Trimming cost V 4 bases and J 8 bases, with 11 bases left between them. This CDR3 has 13 residues. Per germline, CDR1 SGHTA and CDR2 FQGNSA. CDR3 in amino acids: CASSSNGGGELFF. As DNA, the CDR3 is TGTGCCAGCAGCTCGAACGGAGGAGGGGAGCTGTTTTTT.